This T cell receptor (beta chain) was captured by sequencing in a study of early T cells in non-severe SARS-CoV-2 infection. As for the study in general: Bulk RNA isolated from unsorted whole blood underwent sequencing; chains were not paired. Study observations and caveats: There was a bias toward anti-spike CD8 responses in VDJdb matching, which missed private and CD4 specificities.

Attached unique molecular identifiers marked individual cDNA molecules. MiXCR was run by TCRdb on the 5' RACE reads, yielding one entry per CDR3 protein. Of 64,000 or so distinct CDR3 sequences in the sample, roughly 12% were seen once. This clonotype was counted at least ten times. The target antigen is unknown. V lost 3 bases and J 6 bases, leaving 17 bases between the germline ends. The CDR3 has 15 amino acids. CDR1 is DFQATT and CDR2 is SNEGSKA in the germline V gene (reference sequence). The receptor was derived from an adult who was a healthcare worker with PCR-confirmed SARS-CoV-2 infection or an uninfected control (not recorded which). The chain joins TRBV20-1 to TRBJ1-4; unclear D gene. Specimen: whole blood, collected at baseline. The chain's CDR3 is CSASTSWGRDEKLFF. The CDR3 DNA reads as TGCAGTGCTAGTACGTCTTGGGGTCGCGATGAAAAACTGTTTTTT.